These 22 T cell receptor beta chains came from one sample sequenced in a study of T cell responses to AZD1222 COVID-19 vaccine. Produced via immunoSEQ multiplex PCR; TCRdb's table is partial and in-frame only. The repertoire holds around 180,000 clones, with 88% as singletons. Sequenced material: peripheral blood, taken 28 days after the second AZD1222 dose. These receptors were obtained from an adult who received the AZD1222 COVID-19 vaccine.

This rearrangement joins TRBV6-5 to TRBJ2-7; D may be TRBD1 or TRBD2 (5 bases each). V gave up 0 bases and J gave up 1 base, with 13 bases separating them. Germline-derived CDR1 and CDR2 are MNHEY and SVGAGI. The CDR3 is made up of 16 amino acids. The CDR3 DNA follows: TGTGCCAGCAGTTACTCGATTGGGACCAGTTCCTACGAGCAGTACTTC. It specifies CASSYSIGTSSYEQYF.

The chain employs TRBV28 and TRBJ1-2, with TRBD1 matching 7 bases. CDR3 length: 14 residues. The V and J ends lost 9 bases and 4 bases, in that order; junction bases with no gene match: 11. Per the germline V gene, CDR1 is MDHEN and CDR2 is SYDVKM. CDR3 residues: CASSGTAGSYGYTF. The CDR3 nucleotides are TGTGCCAGTTCCGGGACAGCGGGGTCCTATGGCTACACCTTC.

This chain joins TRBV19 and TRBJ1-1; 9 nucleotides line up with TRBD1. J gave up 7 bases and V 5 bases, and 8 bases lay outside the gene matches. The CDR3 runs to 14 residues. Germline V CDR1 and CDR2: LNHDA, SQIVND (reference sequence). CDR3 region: CASSPRDRGYEAFF. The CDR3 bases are TGTGCCAGTAGTCCCCGAGACAGGGGGTATGAAGCTTTCTTT.

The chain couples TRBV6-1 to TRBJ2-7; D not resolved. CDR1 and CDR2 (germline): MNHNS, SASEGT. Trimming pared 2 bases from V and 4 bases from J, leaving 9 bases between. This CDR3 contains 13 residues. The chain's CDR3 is CASSEWLGYEQYF. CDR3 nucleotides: TGTGCCAGCAGTGAATGGCTGGGATACGAGCAGTACTTC.

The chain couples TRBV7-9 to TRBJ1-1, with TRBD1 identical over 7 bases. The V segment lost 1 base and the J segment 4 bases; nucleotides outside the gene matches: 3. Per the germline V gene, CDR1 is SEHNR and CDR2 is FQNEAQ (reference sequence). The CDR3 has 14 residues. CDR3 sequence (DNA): TGTGCCAGCAGCTTAGACGCAGGGGGCACTGAAGCTTTCTTT. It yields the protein CASSLDAGGTEAFF.

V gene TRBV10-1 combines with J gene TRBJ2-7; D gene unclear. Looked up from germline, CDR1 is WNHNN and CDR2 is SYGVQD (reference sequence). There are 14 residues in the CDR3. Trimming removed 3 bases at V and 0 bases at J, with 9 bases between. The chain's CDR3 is CASSEVELSYEQYF. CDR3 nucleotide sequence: TGCGCCAGCAGTGAAGTAGAACTCTCCTACGAGCAGTACTTC.

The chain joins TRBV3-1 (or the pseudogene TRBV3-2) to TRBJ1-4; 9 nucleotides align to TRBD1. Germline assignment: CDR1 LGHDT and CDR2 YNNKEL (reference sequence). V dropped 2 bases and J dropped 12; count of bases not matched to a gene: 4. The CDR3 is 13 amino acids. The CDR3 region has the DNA TGTGCCAGCAGCCAAAACAGGGGGCTAGAACTGTTTTTT. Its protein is CASSQNRGLELFF.

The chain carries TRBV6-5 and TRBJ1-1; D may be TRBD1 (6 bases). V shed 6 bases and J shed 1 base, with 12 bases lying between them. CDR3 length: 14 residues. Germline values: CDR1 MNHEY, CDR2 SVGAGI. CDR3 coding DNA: TGTGCCAGCAGACCGGGACAACAGAACACTGAAGCTTTCTTT. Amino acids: CASRPGQQNTEAFF.

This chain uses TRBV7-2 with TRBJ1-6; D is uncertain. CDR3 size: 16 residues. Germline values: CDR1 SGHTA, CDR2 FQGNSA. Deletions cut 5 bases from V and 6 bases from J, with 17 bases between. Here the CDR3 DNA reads TGTGCCAGCAGCCCCCTCTTTAGGGCCCTTAATTCACCCCTCCACTTT. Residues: CASSPLFRALNSPLHF.

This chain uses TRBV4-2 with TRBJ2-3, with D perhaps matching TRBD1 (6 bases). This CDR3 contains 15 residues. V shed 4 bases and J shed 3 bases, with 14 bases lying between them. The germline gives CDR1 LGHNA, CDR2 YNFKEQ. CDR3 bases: TGTGCCAGCAGCCCCCTAGGGGGTGAGACAGATACGCAGTATTTT. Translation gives CASSPLGGETDTQYF.

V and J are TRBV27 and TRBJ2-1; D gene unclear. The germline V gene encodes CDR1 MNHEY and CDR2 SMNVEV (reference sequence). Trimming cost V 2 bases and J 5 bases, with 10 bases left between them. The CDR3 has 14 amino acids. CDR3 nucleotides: TGTGCCAGCAGTTTAGGATATAGCCACAATGAGCAGTTCTTC. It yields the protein CASSLGYSHNEQFF.

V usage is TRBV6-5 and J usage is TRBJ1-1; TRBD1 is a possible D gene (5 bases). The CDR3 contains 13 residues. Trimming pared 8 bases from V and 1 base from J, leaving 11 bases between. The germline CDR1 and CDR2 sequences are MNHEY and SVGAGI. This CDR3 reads CASRRQQNTEAFF. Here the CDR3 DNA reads TGTGCCAGCCGTCGACAGCAGAACACTGAAGCTTTCTTT.

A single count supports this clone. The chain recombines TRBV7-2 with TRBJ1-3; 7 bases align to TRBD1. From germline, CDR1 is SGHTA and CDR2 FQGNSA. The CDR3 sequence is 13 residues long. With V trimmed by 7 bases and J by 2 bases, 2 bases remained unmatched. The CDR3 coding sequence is TGTGCCAGCACCGGACAGGCTGGAAACACCATATATTTT. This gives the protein CASTGQAGNTIYF.

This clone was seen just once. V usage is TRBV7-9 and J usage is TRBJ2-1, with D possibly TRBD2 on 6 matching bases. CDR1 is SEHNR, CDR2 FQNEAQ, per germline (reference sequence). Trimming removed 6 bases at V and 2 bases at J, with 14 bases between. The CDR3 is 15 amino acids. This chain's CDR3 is CASSLAGTAYNEQFF. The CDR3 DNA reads TGTGCCAGCAGTCTCGCCGGGACTGCCTACAATGAGCAGTTCTTC.

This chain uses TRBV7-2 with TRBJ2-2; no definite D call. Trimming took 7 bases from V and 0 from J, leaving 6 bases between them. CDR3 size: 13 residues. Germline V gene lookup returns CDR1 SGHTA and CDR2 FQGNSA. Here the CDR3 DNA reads TGTGCCAGCAAACCAGCGAACACCGGGGAGCTGTTTTTT. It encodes CASKPANTGELFF.

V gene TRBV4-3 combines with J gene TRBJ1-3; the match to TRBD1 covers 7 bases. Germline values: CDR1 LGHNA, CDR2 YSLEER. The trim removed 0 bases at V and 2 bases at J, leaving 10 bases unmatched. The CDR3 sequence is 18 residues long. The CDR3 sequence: CASSQDLHRGLAGNTIYF. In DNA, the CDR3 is TGCGCCAGCAGCCAAGACCTACACAGGGGTCTGGCTGGAAACACCATATATTTT.

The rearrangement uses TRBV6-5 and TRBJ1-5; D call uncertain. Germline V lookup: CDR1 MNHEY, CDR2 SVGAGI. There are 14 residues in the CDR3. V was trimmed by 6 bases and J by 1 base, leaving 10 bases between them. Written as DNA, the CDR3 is TGTGCCAGCAGCCCCGGCAGGAGCAATCAGCCCCAGCATTTT. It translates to CASSPGRSNQPQHF.

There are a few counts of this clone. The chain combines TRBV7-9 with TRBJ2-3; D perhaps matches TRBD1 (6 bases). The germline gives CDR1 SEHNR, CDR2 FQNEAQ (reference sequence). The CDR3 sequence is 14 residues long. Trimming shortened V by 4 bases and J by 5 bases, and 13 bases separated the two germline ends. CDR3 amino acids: CASSSGQGKDTQYF. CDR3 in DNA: TGTGCCAGCAGCTCGGGACAAGGAAAAGATACGCAGTATTTT. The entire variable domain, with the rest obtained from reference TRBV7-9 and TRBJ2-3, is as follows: DTGVSQNPRHKITKRGQNVTFRCDPISEHNRLYWYRQTLGQGPEFLTYFQNEAQLEKSRLLSDRFSAERPKGSFSTLEIQRTEQGDSAMYLCASSSGQGKDTQYFGPGTRLTVL.

CDR3 nucleotides: TGCGCCAGCAGCCGGCTAGCGGGAGATTCCTACAATGAGCAGTTCTTC. Protein sequence: CASSRLAGDSYNEQFF. This chain links TRBV4-3 with TRBJ2-1, with 10 nucleotides matching TRBD2. The junction had 4 bases not matched to a gene; V was cut back by 4 bases and J by 1 base. This CDR3 contains 16 residues. Germline V gene data show CDR1 as LGHNA and CDR2 as YSLEER.

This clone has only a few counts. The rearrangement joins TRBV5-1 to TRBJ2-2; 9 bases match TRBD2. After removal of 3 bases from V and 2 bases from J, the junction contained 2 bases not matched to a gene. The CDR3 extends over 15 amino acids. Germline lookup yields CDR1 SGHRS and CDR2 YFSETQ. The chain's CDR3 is CASSSGTSNTGELFF. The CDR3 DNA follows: TGCGCCAGCAGCTCCGGGACTAGCAACACCGGGGAGCTGTTTTTT.

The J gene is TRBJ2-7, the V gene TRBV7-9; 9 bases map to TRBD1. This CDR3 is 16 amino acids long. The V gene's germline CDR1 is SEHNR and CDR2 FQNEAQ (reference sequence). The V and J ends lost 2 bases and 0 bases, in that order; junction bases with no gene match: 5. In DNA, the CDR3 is TGTGCCAGCAGCTTACTACTGGACAGGGGCTCCTACGAGCAGTACTTC. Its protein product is CASSLLLDRGSYEQYF.

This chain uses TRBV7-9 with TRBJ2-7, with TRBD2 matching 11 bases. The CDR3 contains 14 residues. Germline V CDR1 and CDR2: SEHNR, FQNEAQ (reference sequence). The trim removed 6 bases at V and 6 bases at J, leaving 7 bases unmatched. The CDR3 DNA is TGTGCCAGCAGTCCTAGCGGGAGGTCTGGCGAGCAGTACTTC. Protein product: CASSPSGRSGEQYF.